These T cell receptor beta chains were read from a single sample in a study of T cells after posttransplantation cyclophosphamide. Produced via immunoSEQ multiplex PCR; TCRdb's table is partial and in-frame only. The sample has some 17,000 clones; 85% to 95% are singletons. The sequences come from CD4+ T cells sorted from blood, collected after allogeneic stem cell transplant with posttransplant cyclophosphamide. These receptors were taken from a male patient between 55 and 70 years old who received an allogeneic stem cell transplant from a related donor and was CMV-positive. Some T cells may arise from the graft donor. The CDR3 runs from the conserved cysteine through the conserved F or W. A D gene is named only where the DNA matches it firmly. Not every row has a clone size; where given, it reads once, few, many or a size class.

DNA	CDR3	V	J	size	D
TGTGCCAGCAGCACAGGGTCCTCTGGAAACACCATATATTTT	CASSTGSSGNTIYF	TRBV11-2	TRBJ1-3	.	.
TGTGCCAGCAGCTTAAGAGCCGGGGAGCTGTTTTTT	CASSLRAGELFF	TRBV7-2	TRBJ2-2	once	.
TGTGCCAGCAGCTTGGAGGAGGGGAGCTCTGGAAACACCATATATTTT	CASSLEEGSSGNTIYF	TRBV7-2	TRBJ1-3	few	.
TGTGCCAGCAGTTACTCCGGACAGTCCCCTTATGGCTACACCTTC	CASSYSGQSPYGYTF	TRBV6-5	TRBJ1-2	.	.
TGTGCCAGCAGCCGAGGGACAGTCCACAATCAGCCCCAGCATTTT	CASSRGTVHNQPQHF	TRBV5-8	TRBJ1-5	medium-sized	TRBD1
TGTGCCAGCAGCTCAGGGTCAGGGAACACCGGGGAGCTGTTTTTT	CASSSGSGNTGELFF	TRBV7-3	TRBJ2-2	.	.
TGTGCCAGCAGTGGGGACAGTTGGAATAATTCCCCCCTCCACTTT	CASSGDSWNNSPLHF	TRBV27	TRBJ1-6	.	TRBD1
TGTGCCAGCAGTAAAAGGACAGCCACCTACGAGCAGTACTTC	CASSKRTATYEQYF	TRBV28	TRBJ2-7	.	.
TGTGCCAGCAGTTTGGGTACTACAGGGTATCGAGGGCAGTTCTTC	CASSLGTTGYRGQFF	TRBV28	TRBJ2-1	.	.
TGTGCCAGTAGTATAGCGACAGGGCCTAACTATGGCTACACCTTC	CASSIATGPNYGYTF	TRBV19	TRBJ1-2	few	TRBD1
TGCGCCAGCAGCCAAACGGGGTTGGGGCGGGGGGGCCGGGAGCAGTTCTTC	CASSQTGLGRGGREQFF	TRBV4-1	TRBJ2-1	.	TRBD2
TGTGCCAGCAGTTATAGCCGGGGGGGCACCGGGGAGCTGTTTTTT	CASSYSRGGTGELFF	TRBV27	TRBJ2-2	.	TRBD2
TGTGCCAGCAGCCCTGGGGGGGTCGGGGGCACCGGGGAGCTGTTTTTT	CASSPGGVGGTGELFF	TRBV7-2	TRBJ2-2	.	TRBD2
TGTGCCAGCAGCTTAGGATCGGACAGCACCATATATTTT	CASSLGSDSTIYF	TRBV7-2	TRBJ1-3	.	.